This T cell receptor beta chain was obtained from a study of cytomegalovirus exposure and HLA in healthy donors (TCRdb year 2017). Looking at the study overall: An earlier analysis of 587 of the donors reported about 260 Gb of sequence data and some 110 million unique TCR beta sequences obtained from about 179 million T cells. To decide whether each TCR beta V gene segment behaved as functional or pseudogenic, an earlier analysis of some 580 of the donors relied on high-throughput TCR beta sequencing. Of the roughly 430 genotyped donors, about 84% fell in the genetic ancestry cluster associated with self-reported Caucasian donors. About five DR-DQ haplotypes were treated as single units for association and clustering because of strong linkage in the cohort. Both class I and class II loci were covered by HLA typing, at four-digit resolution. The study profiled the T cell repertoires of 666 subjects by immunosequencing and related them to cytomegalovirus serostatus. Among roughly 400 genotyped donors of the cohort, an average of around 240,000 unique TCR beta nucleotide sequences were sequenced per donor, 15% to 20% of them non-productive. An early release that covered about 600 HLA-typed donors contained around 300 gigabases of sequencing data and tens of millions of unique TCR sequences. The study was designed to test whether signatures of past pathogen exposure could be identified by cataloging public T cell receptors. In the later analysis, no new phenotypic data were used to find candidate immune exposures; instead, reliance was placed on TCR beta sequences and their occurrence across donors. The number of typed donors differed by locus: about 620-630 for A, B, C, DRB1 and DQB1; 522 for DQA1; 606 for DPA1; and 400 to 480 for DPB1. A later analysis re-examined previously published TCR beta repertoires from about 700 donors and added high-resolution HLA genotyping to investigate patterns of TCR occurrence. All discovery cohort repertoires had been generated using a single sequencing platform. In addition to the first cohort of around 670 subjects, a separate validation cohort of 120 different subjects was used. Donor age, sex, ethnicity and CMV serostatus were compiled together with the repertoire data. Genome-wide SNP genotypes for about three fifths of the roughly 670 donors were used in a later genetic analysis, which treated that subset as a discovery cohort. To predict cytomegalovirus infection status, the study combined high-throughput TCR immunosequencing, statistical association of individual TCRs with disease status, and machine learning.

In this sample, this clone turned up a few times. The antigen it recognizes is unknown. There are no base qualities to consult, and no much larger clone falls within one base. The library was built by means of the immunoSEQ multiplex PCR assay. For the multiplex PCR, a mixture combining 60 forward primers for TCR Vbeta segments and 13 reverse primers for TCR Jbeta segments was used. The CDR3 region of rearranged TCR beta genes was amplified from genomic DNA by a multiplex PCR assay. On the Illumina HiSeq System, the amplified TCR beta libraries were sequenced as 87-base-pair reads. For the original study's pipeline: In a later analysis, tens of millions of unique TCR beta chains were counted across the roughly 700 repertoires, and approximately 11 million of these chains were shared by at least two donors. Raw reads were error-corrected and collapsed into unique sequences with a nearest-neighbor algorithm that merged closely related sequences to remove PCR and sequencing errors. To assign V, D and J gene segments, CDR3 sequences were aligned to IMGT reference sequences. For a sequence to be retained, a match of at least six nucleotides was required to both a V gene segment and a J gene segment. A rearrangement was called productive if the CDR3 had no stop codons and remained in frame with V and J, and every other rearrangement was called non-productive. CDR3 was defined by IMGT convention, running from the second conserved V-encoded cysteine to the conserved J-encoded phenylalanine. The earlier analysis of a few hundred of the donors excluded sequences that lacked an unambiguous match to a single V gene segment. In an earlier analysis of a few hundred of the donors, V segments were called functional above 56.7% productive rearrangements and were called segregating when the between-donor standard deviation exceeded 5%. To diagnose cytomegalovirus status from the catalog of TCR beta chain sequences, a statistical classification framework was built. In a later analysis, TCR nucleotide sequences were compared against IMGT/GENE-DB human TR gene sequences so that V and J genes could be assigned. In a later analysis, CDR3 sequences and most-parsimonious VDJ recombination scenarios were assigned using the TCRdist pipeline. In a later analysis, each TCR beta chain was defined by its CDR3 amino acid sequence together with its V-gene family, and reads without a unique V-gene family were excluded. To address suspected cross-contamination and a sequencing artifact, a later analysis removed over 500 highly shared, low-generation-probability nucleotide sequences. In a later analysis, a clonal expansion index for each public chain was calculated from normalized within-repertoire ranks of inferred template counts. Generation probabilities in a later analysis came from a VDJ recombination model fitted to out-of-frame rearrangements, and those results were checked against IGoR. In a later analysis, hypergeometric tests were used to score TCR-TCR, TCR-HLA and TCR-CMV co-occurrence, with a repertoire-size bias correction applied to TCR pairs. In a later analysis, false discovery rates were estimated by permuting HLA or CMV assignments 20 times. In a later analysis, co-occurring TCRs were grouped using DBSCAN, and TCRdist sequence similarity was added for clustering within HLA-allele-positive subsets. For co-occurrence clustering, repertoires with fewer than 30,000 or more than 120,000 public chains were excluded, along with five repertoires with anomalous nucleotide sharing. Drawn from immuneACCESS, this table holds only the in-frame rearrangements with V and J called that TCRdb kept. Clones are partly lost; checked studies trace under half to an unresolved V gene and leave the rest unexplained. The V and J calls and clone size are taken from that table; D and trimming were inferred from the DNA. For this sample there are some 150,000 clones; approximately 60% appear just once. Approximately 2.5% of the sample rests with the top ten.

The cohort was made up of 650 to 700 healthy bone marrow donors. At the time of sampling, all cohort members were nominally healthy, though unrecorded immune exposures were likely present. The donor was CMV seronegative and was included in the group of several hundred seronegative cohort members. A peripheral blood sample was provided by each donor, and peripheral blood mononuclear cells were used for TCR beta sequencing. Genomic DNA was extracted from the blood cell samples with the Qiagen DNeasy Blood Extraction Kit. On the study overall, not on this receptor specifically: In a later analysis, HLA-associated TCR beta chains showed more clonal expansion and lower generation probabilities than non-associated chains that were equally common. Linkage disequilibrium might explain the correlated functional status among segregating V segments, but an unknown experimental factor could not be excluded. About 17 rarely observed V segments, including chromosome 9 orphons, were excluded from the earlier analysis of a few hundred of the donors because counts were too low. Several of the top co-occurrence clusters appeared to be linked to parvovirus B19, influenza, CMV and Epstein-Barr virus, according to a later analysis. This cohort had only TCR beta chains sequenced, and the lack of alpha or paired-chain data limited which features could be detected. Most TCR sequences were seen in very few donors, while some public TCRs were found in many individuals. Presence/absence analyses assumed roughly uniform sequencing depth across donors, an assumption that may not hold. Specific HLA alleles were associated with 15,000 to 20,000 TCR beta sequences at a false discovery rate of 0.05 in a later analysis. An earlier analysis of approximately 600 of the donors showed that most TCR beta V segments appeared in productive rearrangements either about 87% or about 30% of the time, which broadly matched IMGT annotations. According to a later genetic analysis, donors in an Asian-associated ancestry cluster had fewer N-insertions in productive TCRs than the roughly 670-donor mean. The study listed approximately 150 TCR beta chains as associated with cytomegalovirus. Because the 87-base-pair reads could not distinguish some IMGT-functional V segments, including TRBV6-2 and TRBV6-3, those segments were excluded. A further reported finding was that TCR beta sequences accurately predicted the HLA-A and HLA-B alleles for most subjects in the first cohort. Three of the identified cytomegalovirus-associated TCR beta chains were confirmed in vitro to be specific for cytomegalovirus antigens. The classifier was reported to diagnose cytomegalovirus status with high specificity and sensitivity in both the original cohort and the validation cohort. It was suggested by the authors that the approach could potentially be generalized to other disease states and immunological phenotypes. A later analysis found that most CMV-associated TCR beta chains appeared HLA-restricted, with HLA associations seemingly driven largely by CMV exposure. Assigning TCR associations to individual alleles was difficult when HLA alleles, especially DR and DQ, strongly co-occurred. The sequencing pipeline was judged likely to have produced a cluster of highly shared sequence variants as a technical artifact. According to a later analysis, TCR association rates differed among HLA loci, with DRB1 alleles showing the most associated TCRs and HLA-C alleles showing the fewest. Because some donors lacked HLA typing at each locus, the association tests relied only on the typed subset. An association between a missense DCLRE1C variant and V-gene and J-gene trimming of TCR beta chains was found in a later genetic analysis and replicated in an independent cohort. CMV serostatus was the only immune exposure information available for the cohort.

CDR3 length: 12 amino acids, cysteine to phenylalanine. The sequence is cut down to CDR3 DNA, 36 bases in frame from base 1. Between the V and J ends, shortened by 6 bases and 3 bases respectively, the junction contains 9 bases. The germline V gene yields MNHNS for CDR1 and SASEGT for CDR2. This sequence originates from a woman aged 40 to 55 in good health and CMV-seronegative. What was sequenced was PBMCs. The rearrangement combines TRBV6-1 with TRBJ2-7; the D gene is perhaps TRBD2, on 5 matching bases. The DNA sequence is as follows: TGTGCCAGCAGGTCCGACTACTACGAGCAGTACTTC. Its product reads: CASRSDYYEQYF.